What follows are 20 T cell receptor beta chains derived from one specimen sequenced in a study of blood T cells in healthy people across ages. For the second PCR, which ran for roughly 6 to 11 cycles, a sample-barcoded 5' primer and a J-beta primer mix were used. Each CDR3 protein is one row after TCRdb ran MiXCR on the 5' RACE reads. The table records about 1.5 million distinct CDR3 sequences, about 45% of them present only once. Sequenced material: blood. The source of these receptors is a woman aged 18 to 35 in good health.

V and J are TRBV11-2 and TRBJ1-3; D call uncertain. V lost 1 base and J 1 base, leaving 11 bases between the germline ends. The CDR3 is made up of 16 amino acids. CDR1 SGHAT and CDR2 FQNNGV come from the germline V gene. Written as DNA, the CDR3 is TGTGCCAGCAGCTTAGTTTGGCAGTCGTCTGGAAACACCATATATTTT. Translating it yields CASSLVWQSSGNTIYF.

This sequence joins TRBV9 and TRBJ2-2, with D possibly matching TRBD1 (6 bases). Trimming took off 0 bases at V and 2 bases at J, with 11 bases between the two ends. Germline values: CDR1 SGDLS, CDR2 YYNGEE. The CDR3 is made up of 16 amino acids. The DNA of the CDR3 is TGTGCCAGCAGCGTAGATCCGGGACACAACACCGGGGAGCTGTTTTTT. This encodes CASSVDPGHNTGELFF.

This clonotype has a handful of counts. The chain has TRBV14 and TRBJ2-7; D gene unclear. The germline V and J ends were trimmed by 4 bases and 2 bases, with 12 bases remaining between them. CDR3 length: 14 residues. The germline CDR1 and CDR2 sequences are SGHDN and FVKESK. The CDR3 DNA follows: TGTGCCAGCAGCCCCAAGGTGACCCCCTACGAGCAGTACTTC. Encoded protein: CASSPKVTPYEQYF.

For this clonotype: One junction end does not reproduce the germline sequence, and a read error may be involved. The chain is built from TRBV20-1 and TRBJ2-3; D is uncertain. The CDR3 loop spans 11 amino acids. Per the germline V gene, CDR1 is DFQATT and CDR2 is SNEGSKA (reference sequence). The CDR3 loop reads CSAEKGDMQYF. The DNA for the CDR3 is TGCAGTGCAGAGAAAGGAGATATGCAGTATTTT.

CDR3: CASSPGTGATSTQYF. CDR3 nucleotide sequence: TGTGCCAGCTCACCCGGGACAGGGGCAACATCGACGCAGTATTTT. The V and J genes are TRBV18 and TRBJ2-3; 10 nucleotides line up with TRBD1. CDR3 length: 15 residues. Germline CDR1 is KGHSH and CDR2 is LQKENI. Trimming took 3 bases from V and 9 from J; bases not matched to a gene: 9.

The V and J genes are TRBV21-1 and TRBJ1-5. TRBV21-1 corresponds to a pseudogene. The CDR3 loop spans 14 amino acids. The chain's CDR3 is CASKRWGTNQPQHF. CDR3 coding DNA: TGTGCCAGCAAGAGGTGGGGAACCAATCAGCCCCAGCATTTT.

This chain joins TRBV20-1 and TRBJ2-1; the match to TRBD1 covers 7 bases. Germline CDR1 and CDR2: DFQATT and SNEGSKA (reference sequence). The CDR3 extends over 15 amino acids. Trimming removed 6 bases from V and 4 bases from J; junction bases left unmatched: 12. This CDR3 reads CSAPPGQHPYNEQFF. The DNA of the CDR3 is TGCAGTGCCCCGCCGGGACAGCATCCATACAATGAGCAGTTCTTC.

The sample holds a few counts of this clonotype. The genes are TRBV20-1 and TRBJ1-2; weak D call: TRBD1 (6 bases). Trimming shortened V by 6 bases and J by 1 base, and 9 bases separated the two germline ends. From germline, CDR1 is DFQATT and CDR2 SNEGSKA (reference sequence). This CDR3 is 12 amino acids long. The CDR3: CSARQVNYGYTF. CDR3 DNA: TGCAGTGCCAGACAGGTTAACTATGGCTACACCTTC.

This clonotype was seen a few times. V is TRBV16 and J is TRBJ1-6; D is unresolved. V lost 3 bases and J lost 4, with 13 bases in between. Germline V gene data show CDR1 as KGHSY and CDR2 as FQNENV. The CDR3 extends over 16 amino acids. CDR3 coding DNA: TGTGCCAGCAGCCAGGAAGGAGGTGGTTATAATTCACCCCTCCACTTT. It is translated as CASSQEGGGYNSPLHF.

CDR3 DNA: TGTGCCTATTCCGCGGGGAGAACAGCGAGGCGAGAGACCCAGTACTTC. Translated: CAYSAGRTARRETQYF. J is TRBJ2-5 and V is TRBV28, with TRBD2 as a possible D gene (6 bases). The V gene's germline CDR1 is MDHEN and CDR2 SYDVKM. The CDR3 is 16 residues long. V was pared by 11 bases and J by 4 bases, with 26 bases between.

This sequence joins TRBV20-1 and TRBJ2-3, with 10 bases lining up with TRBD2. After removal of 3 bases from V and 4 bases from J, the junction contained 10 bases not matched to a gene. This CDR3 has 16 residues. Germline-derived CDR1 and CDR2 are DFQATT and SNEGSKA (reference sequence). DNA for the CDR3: TGCAGTGCTAGGGAAGCGGGGGGGCCCGAGGCAGATACGCAGTATTTT. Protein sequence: CSAREAGGPEADTQYF.

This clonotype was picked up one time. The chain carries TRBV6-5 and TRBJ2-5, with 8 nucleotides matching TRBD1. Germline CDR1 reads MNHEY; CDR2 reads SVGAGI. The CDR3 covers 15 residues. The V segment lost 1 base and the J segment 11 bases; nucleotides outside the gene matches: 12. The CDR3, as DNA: TGTGCCAGCAGTTACTTGGCGGGACAGGTAGGAGTGCAGTACTTC. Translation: CASSYLAGQVGVQYF.

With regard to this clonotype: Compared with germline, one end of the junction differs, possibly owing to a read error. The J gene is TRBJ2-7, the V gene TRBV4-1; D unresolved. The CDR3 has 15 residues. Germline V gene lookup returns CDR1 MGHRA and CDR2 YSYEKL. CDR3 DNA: TGCGACAGCAGCCAAGAGAGGAATTCATTCTACGAGCAGTACTTC. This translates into CDSSQERNSFYEQYF.

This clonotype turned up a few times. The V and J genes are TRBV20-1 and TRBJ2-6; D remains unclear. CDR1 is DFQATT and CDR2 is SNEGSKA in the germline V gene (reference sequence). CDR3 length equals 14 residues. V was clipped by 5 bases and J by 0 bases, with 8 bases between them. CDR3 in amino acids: CSAPDNSGANVLTF. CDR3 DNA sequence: TGCAGTGCTCCCGATAACTCTGGGGCCAACGTCCTGACTTTC.

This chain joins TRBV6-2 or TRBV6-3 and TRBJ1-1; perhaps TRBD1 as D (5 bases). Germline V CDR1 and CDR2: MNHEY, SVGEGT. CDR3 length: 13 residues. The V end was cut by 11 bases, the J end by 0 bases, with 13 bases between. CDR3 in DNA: TGTGCCGGGTCGGGGCGGCTGAACACTGAAGCTTTCTTT. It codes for CAGSGRLNTEAFF.

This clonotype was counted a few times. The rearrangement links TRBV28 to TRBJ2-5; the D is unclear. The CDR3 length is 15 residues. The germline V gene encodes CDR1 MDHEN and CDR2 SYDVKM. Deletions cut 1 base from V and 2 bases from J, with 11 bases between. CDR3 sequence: CASSLFFARQETQYF. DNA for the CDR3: TGTGCCAGCAGTTTATTCTTCGCCAGACAAGAGACCCAGTACTTC.

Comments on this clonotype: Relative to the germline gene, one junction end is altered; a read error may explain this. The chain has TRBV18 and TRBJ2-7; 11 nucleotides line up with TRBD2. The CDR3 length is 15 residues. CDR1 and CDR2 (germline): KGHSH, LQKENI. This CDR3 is CTSSPGTSGLYEQYF. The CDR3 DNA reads TGTACCAGCTCACCAGGGACTAGCGGACTGTACGAGCAGTACTTC.

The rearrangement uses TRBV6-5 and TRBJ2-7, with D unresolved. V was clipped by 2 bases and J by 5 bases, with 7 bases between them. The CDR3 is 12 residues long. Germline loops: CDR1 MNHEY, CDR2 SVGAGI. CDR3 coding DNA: TGTGCCAGCAGTTACACCAGGCACGAGCAGTACTTC. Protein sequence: CASSYTRHEQYF.

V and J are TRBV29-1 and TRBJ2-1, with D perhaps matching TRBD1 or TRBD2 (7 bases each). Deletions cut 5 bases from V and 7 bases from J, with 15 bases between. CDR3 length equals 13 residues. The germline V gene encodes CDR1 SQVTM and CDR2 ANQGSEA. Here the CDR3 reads CSVRGLAANEQFF. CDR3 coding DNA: TGCAGCGTTAGGGGGCTAGCGGCGAATGAGCAGTTCTTC.

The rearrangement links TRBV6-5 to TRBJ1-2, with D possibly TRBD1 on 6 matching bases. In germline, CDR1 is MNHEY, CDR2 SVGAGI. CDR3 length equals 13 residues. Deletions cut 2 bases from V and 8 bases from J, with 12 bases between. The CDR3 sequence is CASSYGAGAGYTF. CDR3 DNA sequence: TGTGCCAGCAGTTACGGGGCAGGGGCAGGCTACACCTTC.